This entry is about one TCR beta chain. The PCR contained 60 Vbeta and 13 Jbeta primers. Profiled with immunoSEQ multiplex PCR; TCRdb holds only in-frame clones, not every one. The sample lists 170,000 or so clones; around 88% were seen once. The data were obtained in a study of cytomegalovirus exposure and HLA in healthy donors. CDR3 length: 14 amino acids. With 4 bases clipped from V and 6 bases from J, the junction kept 6 bases outside the gene matches. Germline CDR1 is SNHLY and CDR2 is FYNNEI. The chain couples TRBV2 to TRBJ1-5; TRBD1 aligns across 7 bases. This receptor was identified in a woman aged 18 to 35 in good health and CMV-seronegative. The specimen sequenced was PBMCs. The CDR3 coding sequence is TGTGCCAGCAGTGGTACAGGGGAGGTTCAGCCCCAGCATTTT. Translating gives CASSGTGEVQPQHF.